The 9 T cell receptor beta chains listed next were all sequenced from one sample in a study of shared clonotypes between healthy human individuals. The table came from immunoSEQ multiplex PCR; TCRdb's copy has only in-frame clones and leaves some out. Of about 2.4 million clones listed, 93% were seen once; the top ten hold roughly 0.36%. The sample comprised naive CD4+ T cells from PBMCs. The subset here: CD45RA+ positively selected. The receptor source for this set is a man between 18 and 29 years old in good health. Some clones in this sample may be carry-over from other donors' samples.

The chain couples TRBV5-1 to TRBJ2-2, with TRBD1 identical over 12 bases. V was pared by 0 bases and J by 6 bases, with 3 bases of the junction left unmatched. The CDR3 runs to 16 residues. CDR1 and CDR2 from the germline V gene are SGHRS and YFSETQ. CDR3 sequence reads: CASSLVGQGAPGELFF. The DNA of the CDR3 is TGCGCCAGCAGCTTGGTGGGACAGGGGGCGCCCGGGGAGCTGTTTTTT.

The chain has TRBV7-2 and TRBJ1-1, with D perhaps matching TRBD1 (6 bases). V was pared by 0 bases and J by 0 bases, with 8 bases between. Per germline, CDR1 SGHTA and CDR2 FQGNSA. The CDR3 loop spans 15 amino acids. The CDR3 here is CASSLAQGMNTEAFF. CDR3 DNA sequence: TGTGCCAGCAGCTTAGCTCAGGGGATGAACACTGAAGCTTTCTTT.

About this clone: This same CDR3 is encoded by further DNA sequences in the sample. J is TRBJ1-5 and V is TRBV28; 8 nucleotides agree with TRBD1. The CDR3 is 15 amino acids. CDR1 and CDR2 (germline): MDHEN, SYDVKM. V lost 5 bases to trimming and J lost 3 bases; unmatched junction nucleotides: 6. CDR3 sequence: CASSPRDRLNQPQHF. Written as DNA, the CDR3 is TGTGCCAGCAGTCCACGGGACAGGCTCAATCAGCCCCAGCATTTT.

CDR3 loop: CASTMGGIYEQYF. The CDR3 DNA is TGTGCCAGCACCATGGGGGGTATCTACGAGCAGTACTTC. This chain uses TRBV7-2 with TRBJ2-7; TRBD2 is a possible D gene (6 bases). With 7 bases removed from V and 3 bases from J, the gap between germline ends came to 13 bases. Germline CDR1 and CDR2: SGHTA and FQGNSA. CDR3 length: 13 residues. Full variable domain (remainder filled in from reference TRBV7-2 and TRBJ2-7): GAGVSQSPSNKVTEKGKDVELRCDPISGHTALYWYRQSLGQGLEFLIYFQGNSAPDKSGLPSDRFSAERTGGSVSTLTIQRTQQEDSAVYLCASTMGGIYEQYFGPGTRLTVT.

This chain connects TRBV30 to TRBJ1-2; TRBD1 agrees at 8 bases. The length of the CDR3 is 16 residues. J gave up 0 bases and V 4 bases, and 10 bases lay outside the gene matches. Germline lookup yields CDR1 GTSNPN and CDR2 SVGIG (reference sequence). CDR3 loop: CAWMGRTGSSNYGYTF. In DNA, the CDR3 is TGTGCCTGGATGGGACGGACAGGGTCCTCTAACTATGGCTACACCTTC.

The J gene is TRBJ2-7, the V gene TRBV18; D possibly corresponds to TRBD1 (5 bases). The CDR3 covers 14 residues. Germline V gene lookup returns CDR1 KGHSH and CDR2 LQKENI. The V end lost 4 bases, the J end lost 3 bases, and 13 bases lay between the germline ends. The CDR3 DNA sequence: TGTGCCAGCTCACGGACACCGGGCTTCTACGAGCAGTACTTC. Amino acids: CASSRTPGFYEQYF.

This chain connects TRBV28 to TRBJ1-5, with D possibly matching TRBD1 (6 bases). CDR1 is MDHEN and CDR2 is SYDVKM in the germline V gene. This CDR3 has 15 amino acids. Trimming pared 6 bases from V and 3 bases from J, leaving 15 bases between. The CDR3 coding sequence is TGTGCCAGCAGCCCCGGGGGGCTATTCAATCAGCCCCAGCATTTT. This sequence encodes CASSPGGLFNQPQHF.

This clone was detected only a few times. The sample has other DNA sequences that encode this CDR3 too. This chain links TRBV10-3 with TRBJ1-5; no clear D gene. This CDR3 has 12 residues. Germline CDR1 ENHRY, CDR2 SYGVKD. Trimming took off 0 bases at V and 3 bases at J, with 0 bases between the two ends. CDR3: CAISESNQPQHF. The CDR3 DNA follows: TGTGCCATCAGTGAGTCCAATCAGCCCCAGCATTTT.

The chain recombines TRBV6-6 with TRBJ1-5; 7 bases agree with TRBD1. Germline CDR1 is MNHNY and CDR2 is SVGAGI (reference sequence). The CDR3 totals 15 residues. V lost 5 bases to trimming and J lost 1 base; unmatched junction nucleotides: 5. The CDR3 is CASSKRQGSNQPQHF. Here the CDR3 DNA reads TGTGCCAGCAGTAAACGACAGGGAAGCAATCAGCCCCAGCATTTT.